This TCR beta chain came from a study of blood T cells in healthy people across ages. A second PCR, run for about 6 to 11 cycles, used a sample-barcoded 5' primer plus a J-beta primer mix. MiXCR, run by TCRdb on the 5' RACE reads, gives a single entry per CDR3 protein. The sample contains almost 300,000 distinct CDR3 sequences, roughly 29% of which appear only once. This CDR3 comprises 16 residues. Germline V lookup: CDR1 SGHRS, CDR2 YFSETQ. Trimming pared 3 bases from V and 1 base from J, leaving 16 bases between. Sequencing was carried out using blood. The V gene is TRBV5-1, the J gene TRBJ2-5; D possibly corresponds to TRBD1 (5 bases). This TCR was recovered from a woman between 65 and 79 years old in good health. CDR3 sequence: CASSSEINRGQETQYF. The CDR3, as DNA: TGCGCCAGCAGCTCGGAAATCAATAGGGGCCAAGAGACCCAGTACTTC.